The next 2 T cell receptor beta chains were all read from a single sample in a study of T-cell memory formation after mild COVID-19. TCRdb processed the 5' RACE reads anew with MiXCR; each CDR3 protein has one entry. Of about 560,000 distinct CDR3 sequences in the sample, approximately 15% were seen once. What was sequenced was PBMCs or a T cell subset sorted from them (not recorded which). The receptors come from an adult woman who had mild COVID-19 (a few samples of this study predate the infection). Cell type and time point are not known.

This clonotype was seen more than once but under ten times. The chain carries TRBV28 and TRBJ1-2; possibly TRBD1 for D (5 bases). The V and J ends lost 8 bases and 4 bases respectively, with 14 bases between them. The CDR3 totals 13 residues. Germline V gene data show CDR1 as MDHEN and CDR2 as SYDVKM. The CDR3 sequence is CASCVDSLYGYTF. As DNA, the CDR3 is TGTGCCAGCTGCGTCGACAGTCTCTATGGCTACACCTTC.

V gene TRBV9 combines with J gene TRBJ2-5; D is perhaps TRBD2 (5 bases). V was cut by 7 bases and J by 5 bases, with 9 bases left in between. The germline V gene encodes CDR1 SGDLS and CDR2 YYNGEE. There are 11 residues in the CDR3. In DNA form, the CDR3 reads TGTGCCAGCGTCGGGGATGAGACCCAGTACTTC. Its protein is CASVGDETQYF.